This TCR beta chain was obtained from a study of blood T cell repertoires in COVID-19. The wider study: Samples representing acute and convalescent COVID-19 were sourced from the United States, Italy and Spain.

The CDR3 is made up of 16 amino acids. Trimming removed 0 bases from V and 5 bases from J, with 14 bases in between. Germline-derived CDR1 and CDR2 are LNHDA and SQIVND (reference sequence). Repertoires were generated with immunoSEQ multiplex PCR, while TCRdb's copy carries only in-frame clones and drops some. This table has roughly 200,000 clones, around 85% appearing once. Sequenced sample: PBMCs or T cells enriched from blood (not recorded which). This receptor was taken from a woman aged 40 to 50 with acute COVID-19. The genes are TRBV19 and TRBJ1-3, with D possibly matching TRBD1 (6 bases). The DNA of the CDR3 is TGTGCCAGTAGTATAGATAGGCAGGGGCTGCGAAACACCATATATTTT. As protein: CASSIDRQGLRNTIYF.